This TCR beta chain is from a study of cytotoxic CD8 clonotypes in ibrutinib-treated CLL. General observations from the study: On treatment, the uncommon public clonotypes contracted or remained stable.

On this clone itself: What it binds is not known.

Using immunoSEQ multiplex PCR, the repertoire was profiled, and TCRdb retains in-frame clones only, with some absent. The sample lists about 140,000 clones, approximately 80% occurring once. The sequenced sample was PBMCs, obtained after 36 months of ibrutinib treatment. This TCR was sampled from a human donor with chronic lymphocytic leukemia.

CDR3 loop: CSVVRGARETQYF. The CDR3 DNA reads TGCAGCGTTGTACGGGGCGCCAGGGAGACCCAGTACTTC. The V call is TRBV29-1, the J call TRBJ2-5; D may correspond to TRBD1 or TRBD2 (5 bases each). The ends were cut back, 4 bases at V and 5 bases at J, with 14 bases in the middle. The CDR3 is made up of 13 amino acids. Per the germline V gene, CDR1 is SQVTM and CDR2 is ANQGSEA.